The present entry profiles one TCR beta chain with its context. The clone's antigen remains unknown. No clone much larger than this one lies a single base away; base qualities are absent. The sample comes from a study of control samples from healthy donors and cancer patients (dated by TCRdb to 2019 to 2021). Libraries were made using the immunoSEQ multiplex PCR assay. The clones in this table, taken by TCRdb from immuneACCESS, are in-frame only. Not every clone is retained; where verified, under half of the shortfall comes from an unresolved V gene, and the cause of the rest is unknown. The sample table shows some 150,000 clones, and 75% to 90% are seen once. Clones ranked in the top ten supply 4.9% of the sample. The junction shows trimming of 5 bases on V and 4 bases on J, plus 11 bases between the germline ends. The CDR3 spans 13 residues, from the cysteine through the phenylalanine. Only the CDR3 DNA is retained, 39 bases long and in frame from the first base. From a lookup of the germline V gene, CDR1 and CDR2 are MNHEY and SVGEGT.

What was sequenced was blood. The rearranged segments are TRBV6-2 or TRBV6-3 and TRBJ1-2, with no confident D gene call. The sequence came from a man aged 25-40 years in good health. The CDR3 reads CASSRGPGYGYTF. In nucleotide form, the sequence is TGTGCCAGCAGTCGTGGGCCAGGCTATGGCTACACCTTC.